This T cell receptor beta chain was identified in a study of CD8+ T cells in alopecia areata. Sequencing relied on a cDNA template that was reverse transcribed from extracted RNA. Data came from immunoSEQ multiplex PCR; TCRdb stores just in-frame clones and leaves some out. The data contain around 50,000 clones, around 96% of them singletons. The sequencing used CD8+ T cells sorted from blood, collected at week 0. This sequence originates from a human donor with alopecia areata.

This chain's CDR3 is CASSPSDPGNEQFF. The CDR3 region has the DNA TGTGCCAGCAGCCCTTCGGACCCAGGGAATGAGCAGTTCTTC. The chain couples TRBV9 to TRBJ2-1; D may be TRBD1 (5 bases). This CDR3 comprises 14 residues. Germline-derived CDR1 and CDR2 are SGDLS and YYNGEE. Trimming took 4 bases from V and 7 from J, leaving 15 bases between them. The variable domain in full, completed from reference TRBV9 and TRBJ2-1, reads DSGVTQTPKHLITATGQRVTLRCSPRSGDLSVYWYQQSLDQGLQFLIQYYNGEERAKGNILERFSAQQFPDLHSELNLSSLELGDSALYFCASSPSDPGNEQFFGPGTRLTVL.